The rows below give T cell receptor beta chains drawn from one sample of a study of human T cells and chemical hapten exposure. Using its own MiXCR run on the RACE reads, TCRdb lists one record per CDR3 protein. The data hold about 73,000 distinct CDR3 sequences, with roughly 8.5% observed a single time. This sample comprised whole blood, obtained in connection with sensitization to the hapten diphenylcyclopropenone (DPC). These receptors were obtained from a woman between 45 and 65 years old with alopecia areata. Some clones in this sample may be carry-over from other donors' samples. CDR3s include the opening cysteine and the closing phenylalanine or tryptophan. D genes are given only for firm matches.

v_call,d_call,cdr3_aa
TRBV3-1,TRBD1,CASSKGTGANTEAFF
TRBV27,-,CASSLKGGPQHF
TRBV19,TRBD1,CASSIQGALETQYF
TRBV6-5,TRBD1,CASSYSTDRGFPYEQYF
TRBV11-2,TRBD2,CASSLDRLALPDTQYF
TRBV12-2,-,CASRFNGRCNQPQHF
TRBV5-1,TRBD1,CASSLAGGTANTEAFF
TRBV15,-,CATSVFGGGTIYF
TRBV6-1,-,CASSEWETQYF
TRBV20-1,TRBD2,CSGSGGASLNEQFF
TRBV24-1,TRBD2,CATSDLGASGDPREQYF
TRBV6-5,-,CASSYAVPGNNQPQHF
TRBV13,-,CASSLVTDSTDTQYF
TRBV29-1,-,CSVPHGSGSNTEAFF
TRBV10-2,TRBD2,CASSAAGVYEQYF
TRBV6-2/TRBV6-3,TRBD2,CASRAAGANQETQYF
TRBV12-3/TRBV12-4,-,CASSLSVVGTEAFF
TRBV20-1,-,CSARDRWTTTDTQYF
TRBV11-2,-,CASQGTANEQYF
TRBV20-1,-,CSAIRNTEAFF
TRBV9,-,CASSVADTQYF
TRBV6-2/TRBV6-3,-,CASSRTGAYEQYF
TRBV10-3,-,CAISESNRAGTEAFF
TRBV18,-,CASSSQNHEQYF
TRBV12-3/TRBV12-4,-,CASTAGRNYGYTF